This T cell receptor beta chain appears in the sequencing data of a study of tissue T cells after allogeneic stem cell transplantation. Study-wide points: Alloreactivity or antigen specificity of tissue TCRs was not determined; some clones might be host cells. Tissue-detected TCR repertoire was only partly captured by blood and spleen T cells. Across patients, clones rarely overlapped, yet motif clusters were shared tissue-specifically.

Survey-depth TCRbeta CDR3 sequencing reported V/J genes and productive frequencies. The assay was immunoSEQ multiplex PCR, and TCRdb's table has in-frame clones only and misses some. The profile covers about 20,000 clones, with over 55% appearing a single time and under 0.75% taken by the ten largest. About this clone itself: The target antigen is unknown. The listed genes are named as in mouse. Distinct nucleotide sequences in the sample also encode this CDR3.

Sequencing input: spleen. The TCR originated in a female BALB/c mouse in good health. The strain's MHC haplotype is H2-d.

The DNA read from the CDR3 is TGCACCTGCAGTGATCAAGACACCCAGTAC. It specifies CTCSDQDTQY. The full CDR3 protein reads CTCSDQDTQYF. The chain is built from TRBV1 and TRBJ2-5; D call uncertain. The read is 1 residue too short to cover the CDR3 end, so that end is filled in from the germline J gene. The V end was cut by 4 bases, the J end by 3 bases, with 2 bases between. The CDR3 consists of 11 residues. The germline CDR1 and CDR2 sequences are NSQYPW and LRSPGD (reference sequence).